Sequencing of this TCR beta chain was carried out in a study of blood T cell repertoires in COVID-19. Study at large: The origin of the acute and convalescent COVID-19 samples was the United States, Italy and Spain. Nucleic acid was either cDNA or gDNA, and it came from T cells, B-cell-depleted T cells, or PBMCs.

Losses at the gene ends were 0 bases for V and 6 bases for J; bases not matched to a gene: 2. Per the germline V gene, CDR1 is SGHNT and CDR2 is YYREEE (reference sequence). The CDR3 runs to 15 residues. This table comes from immunoSEQ multiplex PCR, and its TCRdb copy is limited to in-frame clones, with some not included. The sample shows approximately 40,000 clones, 75% to 90% of them seen only once. The receptor was derived from a man between 60 and 75 years old with active or convalescent COVID-19. This chain uses TRBV5-4 with TRBJ2-3; 12 nucleotides align to TRBD2. The sequenced material came from peripheral blood. Here the CDR3 reads CASSLGLAGVDTQYF. DNA for the CDR3: TGTGCCAGCAGCTTGGGACTAGCGGGAGTGGATACGCAGTATTTT.